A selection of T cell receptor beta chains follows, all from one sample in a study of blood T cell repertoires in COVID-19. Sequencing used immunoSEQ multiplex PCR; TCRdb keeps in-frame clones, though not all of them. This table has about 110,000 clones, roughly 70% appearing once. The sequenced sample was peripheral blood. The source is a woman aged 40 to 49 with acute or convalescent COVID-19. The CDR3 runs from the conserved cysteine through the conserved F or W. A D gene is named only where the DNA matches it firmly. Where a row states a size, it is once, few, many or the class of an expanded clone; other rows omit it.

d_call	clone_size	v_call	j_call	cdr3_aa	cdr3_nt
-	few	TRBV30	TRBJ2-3	CAWSRGSLIADTQYF	TGTGCCTGGAGTCGGGGGAGCCTTATCGCAGATACGCAGTATTTT
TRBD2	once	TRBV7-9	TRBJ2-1	CASSSSPSGGVDEQFF	TGTGCCAGCAGCTCCTCTCCTAGCGGGGGAGTCGATGAGCAGTTCTTC
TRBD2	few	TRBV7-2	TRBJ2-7	CASSPSGRGAASF	TGTGCCAGCAGCCCGTCCGGGCGGGGGGCTGCCTCCTTC
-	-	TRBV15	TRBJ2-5	CATSRQGGETQYF	TGTGCCACCAGCCGGCAGGGGGGAGAGACCCAGTACTTC
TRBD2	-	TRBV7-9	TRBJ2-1	CASSSGTSVGDEQFF	TGTGCCAGCAGTTCCGGGACTAGCGTGGGGGATGAGCAGTTCTTC
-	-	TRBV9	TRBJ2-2	CASSARTATLGGELFF	TGTGCCAGCAGCGCCCGGACAGCCACACTGGGCGGGGAGCTGTTTTTT
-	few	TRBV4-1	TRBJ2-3	CASSQRDTATNGGAQYF	TGCGCCAGCAGCCAACGGGACACAGCTACGAATGGTGGGGCGCAGTATTTT
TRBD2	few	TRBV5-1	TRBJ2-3	CASRGLAASTDTQYF	TGCGCCAGCAGAGGACTAGCGGCTAGCACAGATACGCAGTATTTT
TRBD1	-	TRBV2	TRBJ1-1	CASSARDRGPGDNTEAFF	TGTGCCAGCAGTGCCCGGGACAGGGGGCCTGGCGACAACACTGAAGCTTTCTTT
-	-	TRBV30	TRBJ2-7	CAWVGHSYEQYF	TGTGCCTGGGTAGGACACTCCTACGAGCAGTACTTC
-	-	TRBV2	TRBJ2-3	CATGQRDTDTQYF	TGTGCCACGGGACAAAGAGACACAGATACGCAGTATTTT
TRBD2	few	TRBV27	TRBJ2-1	CASSLWRGGSYNEQFF	TGTGCCAGCAGTTTGTGGCGGGGGGGGTCCTACAATGAGCAGTTCTTC
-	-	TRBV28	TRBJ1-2	CASSVRENYGYTF	TGTGCCAGCAGTGTCCGGGAGAACTATGGCTACACCTTC
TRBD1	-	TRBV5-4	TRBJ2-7	CASSKPGQGREQYF	TGTGCCAGCAGCAAACCGGGACAGGGTCGCGAGCAGTACTTC
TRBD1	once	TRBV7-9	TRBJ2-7	CASSSTKGAVYEQYF	TGTGCCAGCAGCTCCACGAAGGGGGCGGTCTACGAGCAGTACTTC
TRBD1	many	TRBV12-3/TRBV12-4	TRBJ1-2	CASKPGQIYGYTF	TGTGCCAGCAAACCGGGACAGATCTATGGCTACACCTTC
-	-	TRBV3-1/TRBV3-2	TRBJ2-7	CASSQGRGLYEQYF	TGTGCCAGCAGCCAGGGTCGGGGATTATACGAGCAGTACTTC
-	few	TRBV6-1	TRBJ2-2	CASSETGIGELFF	TGTGCCAGCAGTGAGACAGGCATCGGGGAGCTGTTTTTT
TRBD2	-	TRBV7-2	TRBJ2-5	CASSQRGTSGQETQYF	TGTGCCAGCAGCCAGAGGGGGACTAGCGGGCAAGAGACCCAGTACTTC
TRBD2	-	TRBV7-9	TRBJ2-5	CASRRTSGRETQYF	TGTGCCAGCAGAAGGACTAGCGGGAGGGAGACCCAGTACTTC
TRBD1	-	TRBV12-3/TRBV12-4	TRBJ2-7	CASARTGSYEQYF	TGTGCCAGCGCAAGGACAGGGTCCTACGAGCAGTACTTC
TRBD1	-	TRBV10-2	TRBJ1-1	CASSGLTGGKGENTEAFF	TGCGCCAGCAGTGGCCTTACAGGGGGCAAGGGGGAGAACACTGAAGCTTTCTTT
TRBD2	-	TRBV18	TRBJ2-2	CASSPLLAGDFSGELFF	TGTGCCAGCTCACCACTACTAGCGGGGGACTTCTCCGGGGAGCTGTTTTTT
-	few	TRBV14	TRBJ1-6	CASSLQPSSPLHF	TGTGCCAGCAGCCTTCAACCGAGTTCACCCCTCCACTTT
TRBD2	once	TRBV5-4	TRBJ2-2	CASHLPGGQSGELFF	TGTGCCAGCCACCTCCCGGGGGGGCAATCCGGGGAGCTGTTTTTT
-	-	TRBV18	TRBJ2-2	CASAGTNTGELFF	TGTGCCAGTGCGGGAACCAACACCGGGGAGCTGTTTTTT
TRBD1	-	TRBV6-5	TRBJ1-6	CASSTWDRKMSPLHF	TGTGCCAGCAGTACCTGGGACAGAAAAATGTCACCCCTCCACTTT
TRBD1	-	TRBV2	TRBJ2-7	CASSEAPGQGGHEQYF	TGTGCCAGCAGTGAAGCACCGGGACAGGGAGGCCACGAGCAGTACTTC
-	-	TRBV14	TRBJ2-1	CASSRGALSSSYNEQFF	TGTGCCAGCAGCCGTGGGGCCCTATCAAGCTCCTACAATGAGCAGTTCTTC
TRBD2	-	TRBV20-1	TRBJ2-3	CSASRGDSSTDTQYF	TGCAGTGCTAGTCGGGGGGACTCAAGCACAGATACGCAGTATTTT
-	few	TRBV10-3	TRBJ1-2	CAIRDSYGYTF	TGTGCCATCAGGGACAGCTATGGCTACACCTTC
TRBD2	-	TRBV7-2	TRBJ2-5	CASSYLTTSGGQWYF	TGTGCCAGCAGCTACCTTACGACTAGCGGGGGGCAGTGGTACTTC
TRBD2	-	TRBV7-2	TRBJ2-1	CASRAGGADEQFF	TGTGCCAGCAGGGCGGGGGGGGCGGATGAGCAGTTCTTC
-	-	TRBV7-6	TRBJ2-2	CASSSVTGTGELFF	TGTGCCAGCAGCTCCGTCACAGGGACCGGGGAGCTGTTTTTT
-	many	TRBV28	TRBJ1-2	CASSLYRTSNYGYTF	TGTGCCAGCAGTTTATATCGGACTTCAAACTATGGCTACACCTTC
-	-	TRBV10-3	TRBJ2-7	CAISPGQSLYEQYF	TGTGCCATCAGTCCGGGACAATCCCTTTACGAGCAGTACTTC
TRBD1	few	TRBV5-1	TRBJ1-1	CASSLGQGVRNTEAFF	TGCGCCAGCAGCTTGGGGCAGGGGGTGCGGAACACTGAAGCTTTCTTT
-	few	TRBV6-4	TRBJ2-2	CASSEVANTGELFF	TGTGCCAGCAGTGAAGTGGCCAACACCGGGGAGCTGTTTTTT
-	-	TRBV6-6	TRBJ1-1	CASSTNVGGIAFF	TGTGCCAGCAGTACTAATGTGGGAGGAATCGCTTTCTTT
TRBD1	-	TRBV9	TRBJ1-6	CASTRGDSHNSPLHF	TGTGCCAGCACCCGAGGGGACAGCCATAATTCACCCCTCCACTTT
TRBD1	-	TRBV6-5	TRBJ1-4	CASRSGTGNEKLFF	TGTGCCAGCAGGTCAGGGACAGGGAATGAAAAACTGTTTTTT
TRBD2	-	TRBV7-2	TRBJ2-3	CASSLGTSLSTDTQYF	TGTGCCAGCAGCTTAGGGACTAGCCTATCCACAGATACGCAGTATTTT
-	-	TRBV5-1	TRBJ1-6	CASSLEQARNSPLHF	TGCGCCAGCAGCTTGGAACAGGCCAGAAATTCACCCCTCCACTTT
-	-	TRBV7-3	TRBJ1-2	CASSPAGNYGYTF	TGTGCCAGCAGCCCCGCGGGGAACTATGGCTACACCTTC
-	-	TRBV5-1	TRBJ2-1	CASSFSQVDEQFF	TGCGCCAGCAGCTTTTCGCAGGTTGATGAGCAGTTCTTC
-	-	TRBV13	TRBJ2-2	CASSNEGMELFF	TGTGCCAGCAGCAACGAGGGCATGGAGCTGTTTTTT
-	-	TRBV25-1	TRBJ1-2	CASSDQGKTFNYGYTF	TGTGCCAGCAGTGACCAGGGGAAGACGTTCAACTATGGCTACACCTTC
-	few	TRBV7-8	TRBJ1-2	CASSLGPRDYGYTF	TGTGCCAGCAGCTTAGGTCCCCGGGACTATGGCTACACCTTC